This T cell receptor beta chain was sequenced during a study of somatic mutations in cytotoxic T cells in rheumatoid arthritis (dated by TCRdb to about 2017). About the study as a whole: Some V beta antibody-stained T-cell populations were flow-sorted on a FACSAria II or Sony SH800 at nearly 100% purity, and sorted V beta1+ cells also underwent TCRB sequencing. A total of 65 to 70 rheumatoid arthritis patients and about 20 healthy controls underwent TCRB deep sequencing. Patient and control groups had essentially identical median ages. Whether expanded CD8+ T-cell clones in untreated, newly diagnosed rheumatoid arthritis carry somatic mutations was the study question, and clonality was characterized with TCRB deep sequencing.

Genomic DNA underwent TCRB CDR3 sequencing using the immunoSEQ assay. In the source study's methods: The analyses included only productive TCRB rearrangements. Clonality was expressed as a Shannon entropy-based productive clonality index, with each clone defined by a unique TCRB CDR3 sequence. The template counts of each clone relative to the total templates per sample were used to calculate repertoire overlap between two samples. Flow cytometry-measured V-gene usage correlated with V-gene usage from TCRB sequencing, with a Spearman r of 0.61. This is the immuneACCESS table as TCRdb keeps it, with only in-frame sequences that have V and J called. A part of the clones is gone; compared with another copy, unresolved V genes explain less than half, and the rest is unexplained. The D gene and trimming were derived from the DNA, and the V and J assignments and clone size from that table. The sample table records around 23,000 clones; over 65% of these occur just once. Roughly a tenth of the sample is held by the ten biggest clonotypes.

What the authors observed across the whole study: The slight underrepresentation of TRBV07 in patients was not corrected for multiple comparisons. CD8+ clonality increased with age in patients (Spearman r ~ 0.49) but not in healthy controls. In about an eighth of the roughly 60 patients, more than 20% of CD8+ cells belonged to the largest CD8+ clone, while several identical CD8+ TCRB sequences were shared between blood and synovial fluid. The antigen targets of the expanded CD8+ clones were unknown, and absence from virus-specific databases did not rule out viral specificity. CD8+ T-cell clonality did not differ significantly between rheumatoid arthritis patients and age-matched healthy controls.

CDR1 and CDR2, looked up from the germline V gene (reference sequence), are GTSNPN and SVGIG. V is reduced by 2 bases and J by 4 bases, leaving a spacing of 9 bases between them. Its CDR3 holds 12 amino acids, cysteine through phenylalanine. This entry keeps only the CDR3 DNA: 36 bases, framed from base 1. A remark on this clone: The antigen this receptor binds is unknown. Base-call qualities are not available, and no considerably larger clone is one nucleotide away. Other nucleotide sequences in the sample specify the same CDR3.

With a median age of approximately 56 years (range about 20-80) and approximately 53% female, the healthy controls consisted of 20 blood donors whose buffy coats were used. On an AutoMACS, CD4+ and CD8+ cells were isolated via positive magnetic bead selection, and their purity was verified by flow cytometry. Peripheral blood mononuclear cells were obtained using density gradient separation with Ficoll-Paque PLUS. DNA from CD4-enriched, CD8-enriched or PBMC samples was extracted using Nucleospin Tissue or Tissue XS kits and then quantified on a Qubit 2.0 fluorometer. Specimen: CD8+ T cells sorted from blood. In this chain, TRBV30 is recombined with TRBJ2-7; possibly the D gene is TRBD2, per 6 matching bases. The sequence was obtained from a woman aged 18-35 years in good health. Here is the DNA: TGTGCCTGGAGTCCCGGGGGTTACGAGCAGTACTTC. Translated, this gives CAWSPGGYEQYF.